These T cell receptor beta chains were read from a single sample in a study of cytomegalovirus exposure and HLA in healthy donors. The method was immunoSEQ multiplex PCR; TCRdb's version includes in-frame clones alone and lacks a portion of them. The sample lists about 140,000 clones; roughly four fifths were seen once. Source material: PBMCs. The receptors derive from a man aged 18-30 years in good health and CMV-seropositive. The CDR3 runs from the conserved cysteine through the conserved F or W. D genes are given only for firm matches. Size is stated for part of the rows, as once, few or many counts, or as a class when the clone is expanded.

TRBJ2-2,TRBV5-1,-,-,CASSSPGSALMELFF,TGCGCCAGCAGCTCCCCCGGGTCTGCCTTGATGGAGCTGTTTTTT
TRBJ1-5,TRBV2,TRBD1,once,CASSSTGTEPLSQPQHF,TGTGCCAGCAGTTCCACCGGGACAGAACCTCTAAGTCAGCCCCAGCATTTT
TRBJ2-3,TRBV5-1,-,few,CASSFAGLYTDTQYF,TGCGCCAGCAGCTTCGCGGGATTATACACAGATACGCAGTATTTT
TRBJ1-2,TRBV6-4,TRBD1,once,CASSEGGTGVDYGYTF,TGTGCCAGCAGTGAAGGAGGGACAGGAGTGGACTATGGCTACACCTTC
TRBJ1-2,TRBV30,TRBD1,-,CAWNRFPGSGGAYGYTF,TGTGCCTGGAACCGTTTTCCCGGATCAGGGGGCGCCTATGGCTACACCTTC
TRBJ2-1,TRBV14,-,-,CASSPVVALYNEQFF,TGTGCCAGCAGCCCTGTGGTCGCCCTATACAATGAGCAGTTCTTC
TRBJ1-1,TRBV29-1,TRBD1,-,CSASVGQFMNTEAFF,TGCAGCGCCTCGGTGGGACAGTTTATGAACACTGAAGCTTTCTTT
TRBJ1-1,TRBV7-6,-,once,CASSLGGGMNTEAFF,TGTGCCAGCAGCTTAGGTGGGGGCATGAACACTGAAGCTTTCTTT
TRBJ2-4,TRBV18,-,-,CASSPPGEAKNIQYF,TGTGCCAGCTCACCACCGGGAGAAGCCAAAAACATTCAGTACTTC
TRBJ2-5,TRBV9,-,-,CASSGTGETQYF,TGTGCCAGCAGCGGCACAGGGGAGACCCAGTACTTC